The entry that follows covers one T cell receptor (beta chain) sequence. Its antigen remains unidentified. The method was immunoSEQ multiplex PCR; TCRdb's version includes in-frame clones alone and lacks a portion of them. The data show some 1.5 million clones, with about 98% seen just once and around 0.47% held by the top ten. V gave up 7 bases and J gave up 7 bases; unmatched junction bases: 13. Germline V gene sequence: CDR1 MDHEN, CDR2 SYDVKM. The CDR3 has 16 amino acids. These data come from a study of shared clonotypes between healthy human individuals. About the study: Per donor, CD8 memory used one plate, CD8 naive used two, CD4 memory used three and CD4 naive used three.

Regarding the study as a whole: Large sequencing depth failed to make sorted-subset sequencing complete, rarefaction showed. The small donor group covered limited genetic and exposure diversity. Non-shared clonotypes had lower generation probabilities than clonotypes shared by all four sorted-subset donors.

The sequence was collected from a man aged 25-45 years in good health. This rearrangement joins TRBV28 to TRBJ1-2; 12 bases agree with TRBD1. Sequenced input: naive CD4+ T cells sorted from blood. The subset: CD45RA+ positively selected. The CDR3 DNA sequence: TGTGCCAGCATCGTGACCGGGACAGGGGGCTGGAGTGGCTACACCTTC. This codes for CASIVTGTGGWSGYTF.